This passage covers 24 T cell receptor beta chains from one sample sequenced in a study of blood T cell repertoires in COVID-19. Clones were read by immunoSEQ multiplex PCR, and TCRdb kept only the in-frame ones, dropping some. Seen here are fewer than 100,000 clones, around 90% observed once, and the top ten hold 0.75% to 0.8%. Specimen: peripheral blood. The receptor set was obtained from a woman at least 80 years old with acute or convalescent COVID-19.

The CDR3 loop is CASGERRYNEQFF. CDR3 DNA: TGTGCTAGTGGGGAGAGAAGATACAATGAGCAGTTCTTC. This sequence joins TRBV12-5 and TRBJ2-1; D is undetermined. Per germline, CDR1 LGHNT and CDR2 FRNRAP. The CDR3 extends over 13 amino acids. V lost 6 bases and J 4 bases, leaving 10 bases between the germline ends.

This clone was picked up one time. The V and J genes are TRBV4-3 and TRBJ2-2, with a possible D match to TRBD1 (5 bases). The CDR3 consists of 16 residues. The V and J ends lost 1 base and 3 bases respectively, with 12 bases between them. The germline V gene has CDR1 LGHNA and CDR2 YSLEER. The CDR3, as DNA: TGCGCCAGCAGCCAAGGGGGTGAGACAGACACCGGGGAGCTGTTTTTT. This codes for CASSQGGETDTGELFF.

This chain links TRBV9 with TRBJ2-1; 7 positions agree with TRBD2. From germline, CDR1 is SGDLS and CDR2 YYNGEE. This CDR3 is built from 13 residues. Germline trimming cut 4 bases from V and 7 bases from J; bases unmatched to any gene: 5. CDR3 bases: TGTGCCAGCAGCCCAGCGGGGAGGAATGAGCAGTTCTTC. Translated, it gives CASSPAGRNEQFF. Looking up the rest from reference TRBV9 and TRBJ2-1 gives the full variable domain: DSGVTQTPKHLITATGQRVTLRCSPRSGDLSVYWYQQSLDQGLQFLIQYYNGEERAKGNILERFSAQQFPDLHSELNLSSLELGDSALYFCASSPAGRNEQFFGPGTRLTVL.

This clone was found a few times. The chain links TRBV5-1 to TRBJ2-3, with 8 bases matching TRBD1. Germline-derived CDR1 and CDR2 are SGHRS and YFSETQ. CDR3 length: 15 amino acids. The V segment lost 5 bases and the J segment 4 bases; nucleotides outside the gene matches: 9. CDR3 sequence: CASRGGTGLPDTQYF. As DNA, the CDR3 is TGCGCCAGCAGGGGTGGGACAGGTTTGCCAGATACGCAGTATTTT.

This clone came up once. The J gene is TRBJ2-1, the V gene TRBV5-4, with TRBD2 matching over 12 bases. Germline CDR1 reads SGHNT; CDR2 reads YYREEE (reference sequence). With 7 bases clipped from V and 6 bases from J, the junction kept 8 bases outside the gene matches. This CDR3 contains 15 residues. CDR3 nucleotides: TGTGCCAGCTTCCCCCGGACTAGCGGGACCAATGAGCAGTTCTTC. This translates into CASFPRTSGTNEQFF.

The V gene is TRBV18, the J gene TRBJ1-2; D is perhaps TRBD1 (6 bases). The CDR3 is 13 residues long. Germline CDR1 is KGHSH and CDR2 is LQKENI. Trimming stripped 3 bases from V and 6 bases from J, with 11 bases between. The CDR3 nucleotides read TGTGCCAGCTCACCGGGGGCAGGCCATGGCTACACCTTC. Its protein is CASSPGAGHGYTF.

The chain employs TRBV14 and TRBJ2-3, with a tentative D call TRBD2 (6 bases). This CDR3 region has 14 residues. The germline CDR1 and CDR2 sequences are SGHDN and FVKESK. With 4 bases removed from V and 6 bases from J, the gap between germline ends came to 14 bases. The CDR3 DNA follows: TGTGCCAGCAGCCTTAGCGGAGCAAAGGATACGCAGTATTTT. It translates to CASSLSGAKDTQYF.

The CDR3 protein is CASRISYSPNQPQHF. Here the CDR3 DNA reads TGTGCCAGCAGAATCTCGTACAGTCCCAATCAGCCCCAGCATTTT. This sequence joins TRBV2 and TRBJ1-5, with D unresolved. Trimming took 6 bases from V and 3 from J, leaving 15 bases between them. Germline V gives CDR1 SNHLY, CDR2 FYNNEI. The CDR3 extends over 15 amino acids.

The chain joins TRBV3-1 (or the pseudogene TRBV3-2) to TRBJ1-1, with D possibly being TRBD1 (5 bases). V lost 0 bases, J lost 3 bases, and 14 bases lay in between. Germline values: CDR1 LGHDT, CDR2 YNNKEL (reference sequence). The CDR3 is made up of 16 amino acids. CDR3 protein: CASSQDSRVSDTEAFF. The CDR3 region has the DNA TGTGCCAGCAGCCAAGATAGCAGGGTTTCGGACACTGAAGCTTTCTTT.

This clone was seen only once. The chain uses TRBV27 and TRBJ1-2, with a possible D match to TRBD1 (6 bases). CDR3 length: 14 amino acids. Trimming left V 0 bases short and J 9 bases short, with 14 bases between. Germline CDR1 reads MNHEY; CDR2 reads SMNVEV (reference sequence). The CDR3 DNA is TGTGCCAGCAGTTTATCGTCAGGGGCTAAGAGCTACACCTTC. This sequence encodes CASSLSSGAKSYTF.

This clone was picked up one time. The V gene is TRBV24-1, the J gene TRBJ2-6; D perhaps matches TRBD1 (5 bases). V was pared by 6 bases and J by 0 bases, with 8 bases between. CDR1 and CDR2 from the germline V gene are KGHDR and SFDVKD. CDR3 length: 15 residues. CDR3 residues: CATSLTGSGANVLTF. The DNA for the CDR3 is TGTGCCACCAGTCTTACAGGCTCTGGGGCCAACGTCCTGACTTTC.

This chain connects TRBV7-2 to TRBJ2-1, with D possibly matching TRBD2 (5 bases). Germline V CDR1 and CDR2: SGHTA, FQGNSA. There are 17 residues in the CDR3. V lost 6 bases and J 4 bases, leaving 22 bases between the germline ends. The CDR3 DNA is TGTGCCAGCAGTTTTTTAGTGTTCGAGCGGAATTACAATGAGCAGTTCTTC. Protein: CASSFLVFERNYNEQFF.

The chain links TRBV2 to TRBJ1-6; maybe TRBD1 (5 bases). Deletions cut 4 bases from V and 7 bases from J, with 11 bases between. CDR3 length: 14 amino acids. Germline assignment: CDR1 SNHLY and CDR2 FYNNEI. The CDR3 coding sequence is TGTGCCAGCAGTGTTAACGGGGGGAATTCACCCCTCCACTTT. The encoded protein is CASSVNGGNSPLHF.

The chain uses TRBV5-4 and TRBJ2-5; 9 bases agree with TRBD2. The length of the CDR3 is 16 residues. Trimming cost V 4 bases and J 2 bases; bases outside gene matches: 9. Germline loops: CDR1 SGHNT, CDR2 YYREEE (reference sequence). The CDR3 loop reads CASSDQRGAVQETQYF. The CDR3 DNA reads as TGTGCCAGCAGCGACCAGCGGGGGGCTGTACAAGAGACCCAGTACTTC. Full variable domain (remainder filled in from reference TRBV5-4 and TRBJ2-5): ETGVTQSPTHLIKTRGQQVTLRCSSQSGHNTVSWYQQALGQGPQFIFQYYREEENGRGNFPPRFSGLQFPNYSSELNVNALELDDSALYLCASSDQRGAVQETQYFGPGTRLLVL.

The chain combines TRBV4-2 with TRBJ1-5; the D gene is possibly TRBD1 (6 bases). The V end lost 0 bases, the J end lost 4 bases, and 10 bases lay between the germline ends. The CDR3 totals 15 residues. Germline CDR1 LGHNA, CDR2 YNFKEQ. The CDR3 here is CASSQEGASNQPQHF. The CDR3 region has the DNA TGTGCCAGCAGCCAAGAGGGGGCCTCAAATCAGCCCCAGCATTTT.

This sequence joins TRBV7-9 and TRBJ1-6; possible D gene TRBD1, 6 bases. This CDR3 spans 13 amino acids. CDR1 SEHNR and CDR2 FQNEAQ come from the germline V gene (reference sequence). V lost 7 bases and J 9 bases, leaving 13 bases between the germline ends. DNA of the CDR3: TGTGCCAGCACCAGGGGCTCGGGTTCACCCCTCCACTTT. Translating gives CASTRGSGSPLHF.

The chain links TRBV3-1 (or the pseudogene TRBV3-2) to TRBJ2-2, with TRBD1 matching 9 bases. This CDR3 is 15 amino acids long. Germline CDR1 reads LGHDT; CDR2 reads YNNKEL (reference sequence). The trim removed 5 bases at V and 5 bases at J, leaving 6 bases unmatched. The CDR3 sequence is CASSYRGQGTGELFF. DNA of the CDR3: TGTGCCAGCAGCTACAGGGGGCAGGGAACCGGGGAGCTGTTTTTT.

The genes are TRBV2 and TRBJ1-2, with 7 bases that match TRBD1. Germline V gene sequence: CDR1 SNHLY, CDR2 FYNNEI. J gave up 1 base and V 6 bases, and 8 bases lay outside the gene matches. The CDR3 is 15 amino acids. The CDR3 protein is CASSGPGQSNYGYTF. The CDR3 region has the DNA TGTGCCAGCAGCGGGCCGGGACAGAGTAACTATGGCTACACCTTC.

The chain recombines TRBV27 with TRBJ2-6; D is unresolved. CDR1 is MNHEY and CDR2 is SMNVEV in the germline V gene (reference sequence). The CDR3 sequence is 15 residues long. V lost 5 bases to trimming and J lost 4 bases, with 12 bases between them. DNA for the CDR3: TGTGCCAGCAGTCCGGTTGGAGCCGGGGCCAACGTCCTGACTTTC. Amino acid sequence: CASSPVGAGANVLTF.

The chain uses TRBV6-2 or TRBV6-3 and TRBJ2-1, with D uncertain. The CDR3 has 15 residues. V dropped 1 base and J dropped 5 bases, with 12 bases sitting between them. The germline V gene encodes CDR1 MNHEY and CDR2 SVGEGT. CDR3 in amino acids: CASSYYAGIDNEQFF. The CDR3 DNA follows: TGTGCCAGCAGTTACTATGCAGGAATTGACAATGAGCAGTTCTTC.

J is TRBJ2-5 and V is TRBV5-1; 8 bases align to TRBD2. Germline CDR1 reads SGHRS; CDR2 reads YFSETQ. The CDR3 contains 16 residues. V lost 0 bases and J lost 1; bases outside the gene matches: 5. CDR3 loop: CASSLVTSGTQETQYF. Here the CDR3 DNA reads TGCGCCAGCAGCTTGGTAACTAGCGGAACCCAAGAGACCCAGTACTTC. The full variable domain, with the rest looked up from reference TRBV5-1 and TRBJ2-5, is KAGVTQTPRYLIKTRGQQVTLSCSPISGHRSVSWYQQTPGQGLQFLFEYFSETQRNKGNFPGRFSGRQFSNSRSEMNVSTLELGDSALYLCASSLVTSGTQETQYFGPGTRLLVL.

A single count supports this clone. CDR3 sequence reads: CASSPRGNYGYTF. The DNA for the CDR3 is TGTGCCAGCAGTCCCAGGGGTAACTATGGCTACACCTTC. V and J are TRBV6-5 and TRBJ1-2, with D perhaps TRBD1 (6 bases). This CDR3 is built from 13 residues. The germline V gene encodes CDR1 MNHEY and CDR2 SVGAGI. Trimming removed 5 bases at V and 1 base at J, with 8 bases between.

The chain has TRBV7-9 and TRBJ1-6, with a possible D match to TRBD1 (6 bases). This CDR3 comprises 15 residues. The V gene lost 1 base and the J gene lost 7 bases, with 11 bases spanning the gap. Germline CDR1 and CDR2: SEHNR and FQNEAQ (reference sequence). The CDR3 bases are TGTGCCAGCAGCTTAGTTCTTGGGACAAATTCACCCCTCCACTTT. Protein sequence: CASSLVLGTNSPLHF.

This chain joins TRBV28 and TRBJ2-3; no clear D. Trimming removed 4 bases from V and 4 bases from J, with 9 bases in between. This CDR3 has 13 amino acids. CDR1 is MDHEN, CDR2 SYDVKM, per germline. CDR3: CASSYFSADTQYF. As DNA, the CDR3 is TGTGCCAGCAGTTATTTTTCGGCAGATACGCAGTATTTT. The variable domain in full, completed from reference TRBV28 and TRBJ2-3, reads DVKVTQSSRYLVKRTGEKVFLECVQDMDHENMFWYRQDPGLGLRLIYFSYDVKMKEKGDIPEGYSVSREKKERFSLILESASTNQTSMYLCASSYFSADTQYFGPGTRLTVL.